The 28 T cell receptor beta chains listed next were all sequenced from one sample in a study of blood T cell repertoires in COVID-19. TCRdb keeps only in-frame clones here, not all; method: immunoSEQ multiplex PCR. The sample carries hundreds of thousands of clones, approximately 81% recorded once. Sequenced material: peripheral blood. These receptors originate from a woman older than 75 with acute or convalescent COVID-19.

The chain joins TRBV28 to TRBJ1-4; a possible D gene is TRBD1 (5 bases). The CDR3 consists of 15 residues. V gave up 6 bases and J gave up 0 bases, with 11 bases separating them. CDR1 is MDHEN and CDR2 is SYDVKM in the germline V gene. This chain's CDR3 is CASSLRQTTNEKLFF. The CDR3 DNA is TGTGCCAGCAGCTTAAGACAGACAACTAATGAAAAACTGTTTTTT. Drawing the rest from reference TRBV28 and TRBJ1-4, the complete variable domain is DVKVTQSSRYLVKRTGEKVFLECVQDMDHENMFWYRQDPGLGLRLIYFSYDVKMKEKGDIPEGYSVSREKKERFSLILESASTNQTSMYLCASSLRQTTNEKLFFGSGTQLSVL.

This sequence joins TRBV7-8 and TRBJ2-3; possibly TRBD2 for D (5 bases). The CDR3 covers 14 residues. V was clipped by 4 bases and J by 0 bases, with 8 bases between them. The germline V gene encodes CDR1 SGHVS and CDR2 FQNEAQ. CDR3 region: CASSSGISTDTQYF. CDR3 coding DNA: TGTGCCAGCAGCTCCGGGATTAGCACAGATACGCAGTATTTT.

The J gene is TRBJ2-3, the V gene TRBV27; possible D gene TRBD1, 6 bases. V lost 5 bases, J lost 4 bases, and 13 bases lay in between. Per the germline V gene, CDR1 is MNHEY and CDR2 is SMNVEV (reference sequence). CDR3 size: 14 residues. The CDR3 protein is CASSRYRDADTQYF. The DNA of the CDR3 is TGTGCCAGCAGTCGGTACAGGGATGCAGATACGCAGTATTTT.

The V and J genes are TRBV7-9 and TRBJ1-3, with a weak D call TRBD1 (5 bases). Germline-derived CDR1 and CDR2 are SEHNR and FQNEAQ (reference sequence). This CDR3 spans 14 amino acids. V lost 5 bases, J lost 7 bases, and 15 bases lay in between. This CDR3 reads CASSADANRNTIYF. CDR3 nucleotides: TGTGCCAGCAGCGCCGATGCAAACAGGAACACCATATATTTT.

The rearrangement links TRBV28 to TRBJ1-4; D is perhaps TRBD1 (5 bases). The V and J ends lost 8 bases and 3 bases respectively, with 13 bases between them. This CDR3 contains 14 residues. Germline-derived CDR1 and CDR2 are MDHEN and SYDVKM. CDR3 protein: CASRRGLANEKLFF. The CDR3 DNA is TGTGCCAGCCGCCGGGGACTAGCTAATGAAAAACTGTTTTTT.

The chain combines TRBV3-1 (or the pseudogene TRBV3-2) with TRBJ1-2; no clear D. The CDR3 consists of 14 residues. Germline assignment: CDR1 LGHDT and CDR2 YNNKEL (reference sequence). Trimming pared 0 bases from V and 14 bases from J, leaving 19 bases between. CDR3 sequence reads: CASSQDLGVPGVTF. CDR3 coding DNA: TGTGCCAGCAGCCAAGATCTCGGCGTCCCGGGAGTGACCTTC.

V usage is TRBV6-2 or TRBV6-3 and J usage is TRBJ1-1, with TRBD1 matching over 7 bases. Germline trimming cut 4 bases from V and 1 base from J; bases unmatched to any gene: 12. Per germline, CDR1 MNHEY and CDR2 SVGEGT. The CDR3 length is 17 residues. The CDR3 reads CASSSLRDSYSNTEAFF. The CDR3 DNA is TGTGCCAGCAGTTCCCTCCGGGACAGTTACTCGAACACTGAAGCTTTCTTT.

In this sample, this clone turned up a few times. The J gene is TRBJ2-7, the V gene TRBV18; D not certain. This CDR3 has 12 amino acids. Germline CDR1 and CDR2: KGHSH and LQKENI. V was pared by 3 bases and J by 6 bases, with 9 bases between. CDR3 sequence (DNA): TGTGCCAGCTCACCCGACTCTCGCGAGCAGTACTTC. Translating it yields CASSPDSREQYF.

A single count supports this clone. The V and J genes are TRBV9 and TRBJ2-2; D ambiguous. The CDR3 contains 16 residues. V was shortened by 3 bases and J by 0 bases, with 12 bases between the two germline ends. CDR1 is SGDLS, CDR2 YYNGEE, per germline. The CDR3 DNA is TGTGCCAGCAGCGCGTTGGTTCAGACGAACACCGGGGAGCTGTTTTTT. Its translation: CASSALVQTNTGELFF.

The chain uses TRBV5-1 and TRBJ1-4; unclear D gene. The CDR3 has 13 amino acids. From germline, CDR1 is SGHRS and CDR2 YFSETQ. Trimming shortened V by 4 bases and J by 4 bases, and 8 bases separated the two germline ends. The CDR3 reads CASSAGFNEKLFF. DNA of the CDR3: TGCGCCAGCAGCGCGGGTTTTAATGAAAAACTGTTTTTT.

This clone has just one count. The J gene is TRBJ1-2, the V gene TRBV25-1, with unresolved D. This CDR3 is 14 amino acids long. The V end lost 0 bases, the J end lost 1 base, and 6 bases lay between the germline ends. Germline V gives CDR1 MGHDK, CDR2 SYGVNS. The CDR3 region has the DNA TGTGCCAGCAGTGAATACCCAGTTAACTATGGCTACACCTTC. Its protein product is CASSEYPVNYGYTF.

The V gene is TRBV3-1 (or the pseudogene TRBV3-2), the J gene TRBJ1-3, with D possibly matching TRBD1 (5 bases). This CDR3 has 15 amino acids. Trimming stripped 4 bases from V and 4 bases from J, with 14 bases between. Germline V gives CDR1 LGHDT, CDR2 YNNKEL (reference sequence). The CDR3 region has the DNA TGTGCCAGCAGCCCCTTTCAGGGTTCGGGAAACACCATATATTTT. It is translated as CASSPFQGSGNTIYF.

This clone was counted once. The DNA for the CDR3 is TGTGCCAGTAGTCCGTACCTCAGGGAGAACACTGAAGCTTTCTTT. This gives the protein CASSPYLRENTEAFF. V and J are TRBV19 and TRBJ1-1; maybe TRBD1 (5 bases). V gave up 5 bases and J gave up 1 base, with 14 bases separating them. Germline V gene sequence: CDR1 LNHDA, CDR2 SQIVND (reference sequence). This CDR3 has 15 amino acids.

The rearrangement uses TRBV4-2 and TRBJ1-1; perhaps TRBD1 as D (6 bases). Trimming took off 5 bases at V and 3 bases at J, with 16 bases between the two ends. Germline values: CDR1 LGHNA, CDR2 YNFKEQ. This CDR3 spans 15 amino acids. CDR3 coding DNA: TGTGCCAGCAGCGCCGTTCGGGAGGGGGACACTGAAGCTTTCTTT. Protein product: CASSAVREGDTEAFF.

The chain links TRBV19 to TRBJ2-2, with no clear D. This CDR3 region has 16 residues. CDR1 and CDR2 from the germline V gene are LNHDA and SQIVND (reference sequence). The V and J ends lost 2 bases and 2 bases respectively, with 12 bases between them. The CDR3 region has the DNA TGTGCCAGTAGTATACCGAGACTCACTAACACCGGGGAGCTGTTTTTT. It encodes CASSIPRLTNTGELFF.

There are a few counts of this clone. This specimen includes other DNA sequences encoding the same CDR3. CDR3 in amino acids: CASSLGGTGSYEQYF. The DNA of the CDR3 is TGTGCCAGCAGCTTGGGCGGGACAGGCTCCTACGAGCAGTACTTC. The rearrangement uses TRBV5-4 and TRBJ2-7; TRBD1 matches 8 bases. After removal of 0 bases from V and 0 bases from J, the junction contained 2 bases not matched to a gene. Germline loops: CDR1 SGHNT, CDR2 YYREEE (reference sequence). The CDR3 is 15 amino acids.

The chain recombines TRBV7-2 with TRBJ1-2; TRBD1 matches at 9 bases. The CDR3 runs to 15 residues. Germline CDR1 is SGHTA and CDR2 is FQGNSA. The V gene end was trimmed by 4 bases and the J gene end by 4 bases; junction bases not matched to a gene: 7. CDR3 DNA: TGTGCCAGCAGCTCAAACAGGGGGCTTGGCTATGGCTACACCTTC. Its protein product is CASSSNRGLGYGYTF.

This chain uses TRBV7-2 with TRBJ2-7, with TRBD1 as a possible D gene (5 bases). Germline CDR1 reads SGHTA; CDR2 reads FQGNSA. Trimming pared 2 bases from V and 0 bases from J, leaving 20 bases between. This CDR3 has 18 residues. CDR3 protein: CASSLHRQSDVSSYEQYF. CDR3 in DNA: TGTGCCAGCAGCTTACATCGACAGTCCGACGTTAGCTCCTACGAGCAGTACTTC.

This CDR3 is CATSRDLGLTSTDTQYF. CDR3 coding DNA: TGTGCCACCAGCAGAGATCTCGGCTTGACTAGCACAGATACGCAGTATTTT. V gene TRBV15 combines with J gene TRBJ2-3; D is uncertain. The CDR3 spans 17 residues. The V gene lost 0 bases and the J gene lost 0 bases, with 13 bases spanning the gap. CDR1 is LNHNV and CDR2 is YYDKDF in the germline V gene (reference sequence).

This sequence joins TRBV5-1 and TRBJ2-7; 9 nucleotides agree with TRBD1. The germline V gene encodes CDR1 SGHRS and CDR2 YFSETQ. Germline trimming cut 4 bases from V and 3 bases from J; bases unmatched to any gene: 8. The CDR3 totals 15 residues. As DNA, the CDR3 is TGCGCCAGCAGCCTCGGACAGGGGACGAACTACGAGCAGTACTTC. It specifies CASSLGQGTNYEQYF.

Worth noting for this clone: Other nucleotide sequences from this sample produce the same CDR3. The rearrangement links TRBV5-1 to TRBJ1-1; D unclear. CDR1 is SGHRS, CDR2 YFSETQ, per germline. Trimming removed 3 bases from V and 1 base from J, with 10 bases in between. The CDR3 covers 14 residues. CDR3 DNA sequence: TGCGCCAGCAGCTCAGGTCAGGAGAACACTGAAGCTTTCTTT. Its protein product is CASSSGQENTEAFF.

The J gene is TRBJ1-1, the V gene TRBV11-3; D perhaps matches TRBD1 (6 bases). Trimming took off 5 bases at V and 3 bases at J, with 16 bases between the two ends. The CDR3 has 15 amino acids. The germline CDR1 and CDR2 sequences are SGHNT and YENEEA. CDR3 DNA sequence: TGTGCCAGCAGCCTGCAATGGGGGCTTTACACTGAAGCTTTCTTT. It specifies CASSLQWGLYTEAFF.

The gene calls are TRBV4-1 and TRBJ1-1; 10 positions agree with TRBD1. Germline CDR1 MGHRA, CDR2 YSYEKL. CDR3 length: 21 residues. V shed 0 bases, J shed 0 bases, and the junction held 16 bases outside the gene matches. CDR3 nucleotides: TGCGCCAGCAGCCAAGATGGCCCTATGACAGGGGGCTACGATTTGAACACTGAAGCTTTCTTT. It translates to CASSQDGPMTGGYDLNTEAFF.

V gene TRBV28 combines with J gene TRBJ2-5, with TRBD2 identical over 9 bases. The CDR3 contains 15 residues. CDR1 is MDHEN and CDR2 is SYDVKM in the germline V gene. Unmatched junction bases numbered 7, after V lost 3 bases and J lost 5 bases. CDR3: CASSLPGGGAETQYF. The CDR3 nucleotides read TGTGCCAGCAGTTTGCCCGGCGGGGGGGCGGAGACCCAGTACTTC.

The genes are TRBV7-2 and TRBJ1-4; 9 bases are a match to TRBD1. Trimming at V came to 3 bases and at J to 7 bases, leaving 6 bases not matched to a gene. The CDR3 has 15 residues. CDR1 is SGHTA, CDR2 FQGNSA, per germline. CDR3 in amino acids: CASSLGTGFGEKLFF. DNA for the CDR3: TGTGCCAGCAGCTTGGGGACAGGGTTCGGTGAAAAACTGTTTTTT.

A word on this clone: The sample has other DNA sequences that encode this CDR3 too. The rearrangement joins TRBV4-3 to TRBJ1-2, with a weak D call TRBD1 (5 bases). With 0 bases removed from V and 3 bases from J, the gap between germline ends came to 11 bases. Germline assignment: CDR1 LGHNA and CDR2 YSLEER. This CDR3 spans 15 amino acids. CDR3 nucleotides: TGCGCCAGCAGCCAAGACGGGGGGTCTGACTATGGCTACACCTTC. It specifies CASSQDGGSDYGYTF.

This clone has more than one count but fewer than ten. This chain connects TRBV27 to TRBJ1-1; no reliable D call. There are 13 residues in the CDR3. CDR1 MNHEY and CDR2 SMNVEV come from the germline V gene (reference sequence). The germline V and J ends were trimmed by 1 base and 3 bases, with 6 bases remaining between them. The DNA for the CDR3 is TGTGCCAGCAGTTTATTCCGGGACACTGAAGCTTTCTTT. Protein sequence: CASSLFRDTEAFF.

The J gene is TRBJ2-1, the V gene TRBV6-1; no definite D call. The germline V gene encodes CDR1 MNHNS and CDR2 SASEGT. Trimming pared 1 base from V and 7 bases from J, leaving 14 bases between. The CDR3 has 15 residues. CDR3 amino acids: CASSEERIPTNEQFF. The CDR3 bases are TGTGCCAGCAGTGAAGAGCGAATCCCCACGAATGAGCAGTTCTTC.